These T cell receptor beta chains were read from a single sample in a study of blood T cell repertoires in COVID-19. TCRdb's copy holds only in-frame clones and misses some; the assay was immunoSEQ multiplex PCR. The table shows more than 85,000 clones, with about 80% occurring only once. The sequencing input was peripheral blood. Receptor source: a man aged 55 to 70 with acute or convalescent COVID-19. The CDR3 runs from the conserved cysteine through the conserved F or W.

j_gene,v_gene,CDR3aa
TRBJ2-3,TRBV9,CASSEGLAGVDTQYF
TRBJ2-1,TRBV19,CASSIGAGGYNEQFF
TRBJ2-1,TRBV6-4,CASSVLAGTNEQFF
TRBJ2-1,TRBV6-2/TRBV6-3,CASSPNPMTSGRQFF
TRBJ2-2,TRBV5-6,CASSLEMGLANTGELFF
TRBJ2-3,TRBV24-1,CATSGGGNSRADTQYF
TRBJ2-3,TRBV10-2,CASMELAGSIGSTDTQYF
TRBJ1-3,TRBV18,CASSPPLTQVSGNTIYF
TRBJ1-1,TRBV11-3,CASSLVATEAFF
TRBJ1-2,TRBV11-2,CASSLPQGPYGYTF
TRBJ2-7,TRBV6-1,CASSEALRYEQYF
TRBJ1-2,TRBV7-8,CASSLVGQPLGRYTF
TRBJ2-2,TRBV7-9,CASSLGGSGNTGELFF
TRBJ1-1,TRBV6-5,CASSYSRNMNTEAFF
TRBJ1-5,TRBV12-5,CASGLSDAGNQPQHF
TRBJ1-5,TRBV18,CASSQGREEPQHF
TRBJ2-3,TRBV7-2,CASRAGLFSDTQYF
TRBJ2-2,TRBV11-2,CASRLRDRVANTGELFF
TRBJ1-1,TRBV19,CASSATGALGTEAFF
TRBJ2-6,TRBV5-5,CASSLGAGAPLGANVLTF
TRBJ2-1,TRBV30,CAWSGVAGAVSYNEQFF
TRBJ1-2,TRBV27,CASSEKDTYGYTF
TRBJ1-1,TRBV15,CATSRRPTGLNTEAFF
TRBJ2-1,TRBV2,CASSLRWTGHEQFF
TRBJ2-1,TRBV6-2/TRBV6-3,CASSYGGRAKDNEQFF
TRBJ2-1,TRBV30,CAWIVRGSWRARVHEQFF
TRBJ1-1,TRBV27,CASSTRERYTEAFF
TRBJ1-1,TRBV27,CASSFTVNTEAFF
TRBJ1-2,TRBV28,CASSDRGKHYGYTF
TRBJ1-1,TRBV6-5,CASSYSGTSNTEAFF
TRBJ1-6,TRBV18,CASSPEQGINSPLHF
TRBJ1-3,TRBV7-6,CASSLVAGDGGNTIYF
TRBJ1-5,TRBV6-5,CASRTGLNQPQHF
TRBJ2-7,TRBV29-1,CSVGGGTTYEQYF
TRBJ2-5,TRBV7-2,CASSNGGALETQYF
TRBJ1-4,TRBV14,CASSQDPFEGAIGTNEKLFF
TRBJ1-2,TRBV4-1,CASSQALSGTVFFYGYTF
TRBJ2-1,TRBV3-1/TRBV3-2,CASSQDRFYNEQFF
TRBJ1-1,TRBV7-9,CASSLAQGSREVKAFF
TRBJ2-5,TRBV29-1,CSGDRLEETQYF
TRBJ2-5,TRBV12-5,CASGPELVGETQYF
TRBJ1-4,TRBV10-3,CAISARENEKLFF
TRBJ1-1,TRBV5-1,CASRVGGTNTEAFF
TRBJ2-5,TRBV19,CASTRTSGATQYF
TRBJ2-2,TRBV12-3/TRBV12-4,CASSPGGRGELFF
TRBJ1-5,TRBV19,CASSIPRGNQPQHF
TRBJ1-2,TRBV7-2,CASSLGAGAQIYGYTF
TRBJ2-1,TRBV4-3,CASSQDIGRNNEQFF
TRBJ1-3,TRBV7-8,CASSLAGEYTIYF
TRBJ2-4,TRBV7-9,CASSSQETTKNIQYF
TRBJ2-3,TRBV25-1,CASSQTGGEDTQYF
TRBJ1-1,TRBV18,CASSLPLGGGTEAFF
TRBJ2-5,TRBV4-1,CASSQGRVETQYF
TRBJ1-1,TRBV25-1,CASSDAGQKSPEAFF
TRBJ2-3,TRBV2,CASRPPPLGGQGTDTQYF
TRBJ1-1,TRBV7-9,CASSPGQGFEAFF
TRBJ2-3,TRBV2,CASTESGTSTDTQYF
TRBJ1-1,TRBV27,CASSLGGLNTEAFF
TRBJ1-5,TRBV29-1,CSVLTGGHNQPQHF